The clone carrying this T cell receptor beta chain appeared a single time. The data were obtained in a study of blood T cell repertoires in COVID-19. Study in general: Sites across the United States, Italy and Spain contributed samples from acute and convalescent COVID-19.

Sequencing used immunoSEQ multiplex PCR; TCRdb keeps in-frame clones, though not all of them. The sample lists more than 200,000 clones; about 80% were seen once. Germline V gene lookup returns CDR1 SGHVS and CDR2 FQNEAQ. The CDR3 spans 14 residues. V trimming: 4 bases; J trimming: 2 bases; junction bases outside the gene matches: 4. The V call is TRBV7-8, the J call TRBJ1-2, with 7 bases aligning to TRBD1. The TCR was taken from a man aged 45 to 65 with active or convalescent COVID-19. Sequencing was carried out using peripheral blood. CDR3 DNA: TGTGCCAGCAGCTCGACAGGGTACAACTATGGCTACACCTTC. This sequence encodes CASSSTGYNYGYTF.